The 32 T cell receptor beta chains listed next were all sequenced from one sample in a study of beta chain features in type 1 diabetes. Study-level findings and limits: TCRB CDR3s were moderately but significantly shorter in Type 1 diabetes patients in all four CD4+ subsets.

Antigen specificity for these receptors is unknown. Expressed TCRB transcripts were sequenced, since all the RNA that had been isolated was reverse transcribed. TCRdb's copy holds only in-frame clones and misses some; the assay was immunoSEQ multiplex PCR. This sample has around 130,000 clones, with about a sixth found just once. Sequencing was done on a sample of central memory CD4+ T cells from blood. The origin of the receptors is a man aged 25-45 years with type 1 diabetes.

This clone has a handful of counts. The V call is TRBV4-3, the J call TRBJ2-5, with D perhaps matching TRBD2 (5 bases). The CDR3 consists of 15 residues. The V end lost 0 bases, the J end lost 5 bases, and 13 bases lay between the germline ends. CDR1 LGHNA and CDR2 YSLEER come from the germline V gene. The CDR3 DNA follows: TGCGCCAGCAGCCAAGAACCCAGCCGGGATGAGACCCAGTACTTC. Translated, it gives CASSQEPSRDETQYF.

This clone was detected a few times. The rearrangement joins TRBV28 to TRBJ2-2; TRBD2 matches at 14 bases. Germline CDR1 and CDR2: MDHEN and SYDVKM. The CDR3 is 17 residues long. V was clipped by 5 bases and J by 4 bases; unmatched bases: 6. CDR3 residues: CASSPGLAGVFTGELFF. Here the CDR3 DNA reads TGTGCCAGCAGTCCGGGACTAGCGGGGGTTTTCACCGGGGAGCTGTTTTTT.

V gene TRBV7-9 combines with J gene TRBJ1-1; D ambiguous. Germline V lookup: CDR1 SEHNR, CDR2 FQNEAQ (reference sequence). Trimming removed 5 bases from V and 5 bases from J, with 18 bases in between. This CDR3 comprises 15 residues. The CDR3 sequence: CASSPRTYPGTEAFF. DNA of the CDR3: TGTGCCAGCAGCCCCCGGACTTACCCGGGGACTGAAGCTTTCTTT.

V and J are TRBV9 and TRBJ2-7; perhaps TRBD1 as D (6 bases). The CDR3 extends over 15 amino acids. Germline V gene lookup returns CDR1 SGDLS and CDR2 YYNGEE. V was shortened by 0 bases and J by 7 bases, with 17 bases between the two germline ends. DNA for the CDR3: TGTGCCAGCAGCGTAGCAGGGGAGCCAAATGGGGAGCAGTACTTC. Its translation: CASSVAGEPNGEQYF.

This clone has just a few counts. This chain links TRBV30 with TRBJ2-1; D gene unclear. Between the trimmed V and J ends, which lost 4 bases and 4 bases, there was a span of 8 bases. Germline lookup yields CDR1 GTSNPN and CDR2 SVGIG (reference sequence). This CDR3 is built from 12 residues. CDR3 in DNA: TGTGCCTGGAATCAATTTTACAATGAGCAGTTCTTC. This encodes CAWNQFYNEQFF. The full variable domain, with the rest looked up from reference TRBV30 and TRBJ2-1, is SQTIHQWPATLVQPVGSPLSLECTVEGTSNPNLYWYRQAAGRGLQLLFYSVGIGQISSEVPQNLSASRPQDRQFILSSKKLLLSDSGFYLCAWNQFYNEQFFGPGTRLTVL.

The V and J genes are TRBV12-5 and TRBJ1-2; 7 bases match TRBD1. This CDR3 is built from 14 residues. Losses at the gene ends were 3 bases for V and 3 bases for J; bases not matched to a gene: 4. CDR1 is LGHNT and CDR2 is FRNRAP in the germline V gene. CDR3: CASGLRQGHYGYTF. The CDR3 region has the DNA TGTGCTAGTGGTTTAAGACAGGGCCACTATGGCTACACCTTC.

The gene calls are TRBV29-1 and TRBJ1-5; D unclear. The ends were cut back, 5 bases at V and 3 bases at J, with 11 bases in the middle. The CDR3 length is 13 residues. Germline CDR1 reads SQVTM; CDR2 reads ANQGSEA. This CDR3 is CSVRRGDNQPQHF. The CDR3 DNA is TGCAGCGTTCGACGAGGAGACAATCAGCCCCAGCATTTT.

This clone was observed a handful of times. The chain employs TRBV2 and TRBJ2-7; possibly TRBD2 for D (6 bases). Germline-derived CDR1 and CDR2 are SNHLY and FYNNEI. V shed 7 bases and J shed 3 bases, with 10 bases lying between them. The CDR3 length is 12 residues. DNA for the CDR3: TGTGCCAGCACCGGGGACTTCTACGAGCAGTACTTC. It codes for CASTGDFYEQYF.

In its sample, this clone was seen a few times. This sequence joins TRBV5-1 and TRBJ2-1; 8 nucleotides line up with TRBD1. Trimming took 4 bases from V and 3 from J; bases not matched to a gene: 9. The CDR3 loop spans 16 amino acids. CDR1 is SGHRS and CDR2 is YFSETQ in the germline V gene. The CDR3 is CASSPVGQGIYNEQFF. The CDR3 DNA sequence: TGCGCCAGCAGCCCCGTCGGACAGGGAATCTACAATGAGCAGTTCTTC.

The chain carries TRBV19 and TRBJ1-2; TRBD1 matches 10 bases. J lost 8 bases, V lost 2 bases, and 14 bases had no gene match. CDR1 is LNHDA and CDR2 is SQIVND in the germline V gene (reference sequence). There are 17 residues in the CDR3. CDR3 sequence: CASSILKPGQGSLGYTF. The CDR3 region has the DNA TGTGCCAGTAGTATACTCAAACCGGGACAGGGGTCCCTCGGCTACACCTTC.

This rearrangement joins TRBV9 to TRBJ2-1, with 7 bases lining up with TRBD1. CDR3 length equals 15 residues. Per germline, CDR1 SGDLS and CDR2 YYNGEE. The V segment lost 4 bases and the J segment 3 bases; nucleotides outside the gene matches: 7. The CDR3 loop reads CASSPPGTVYNEQFF. The CDR3 region has the DNA TGTGCCAGCAGCCCCCCTGGGACAGTCTACAATGAGCAGTTCTTC.

The chain is built from TRBV7-2 and TRBJ2-1; 8 nucleotides agree with TRBD1. Germline V gives CDR1 SGHTA, CDR2 FQGNSA. The CDR3 length is 14 residues. Losses at the gene ends were 8 bases for V and 8 bases for J; bases not matched to a gene: 11. The CDR3 loop reads CASSRRTGPHEQFF. CDR3 nucleotide sequence: TGTGCCAGCTCACGGCGGACAGGGCCCCATGAGCAGTTCTTC.

This clone was recorded a few times. This chain joins TRBV11-2 and TRBJ2-7; no reliable D call. The CDR3 has 14 residues. Trimming pared 3 bases from V and 2 bases from J, leaving 11 bases between. Germline V gives CDR1 SGHAT, CDR2 FQNNGV. Written as DNA, the CDR3 is TGTGCCAGCAGCTTCACGCCTGGGGCCTACGAGCAGTACTTC. Its translation: CASSFTPGAYEQYF.

The chain is built from TRBV19 and TRBJ1-1, with TRBD1 identical over 8 bases. From germline, CDR1 is LNHDA and CDR2 SQIVND (reference sequence). J lost 9 bases, V lost 5 bases, and 5 bases had no gene match. The CDR3 sequence is 12 residues long. CDR3 sequence: CASSGQGGQAFF. CDR3 in DNA: TGTGCCAGTAGTGGACAGGGAGGGCAAGCTTTCTTT.

Here the CDR3 reads CAGGETSNTGELFF. In nucleotides, the CDR3 is TGTGCCGGCGGGGAGACTAGCAACACCGGGGAGCTGTTTTTT. The gene calls are TRBV30 and TRBJ2-2, with 7 bases matching TRBD2. This CDR3 spans 14 amino acids. V lost 8 bases to trimming and J lost 2 bases; unmatched junction nucleotides: 8. The germline CDR1 and CDR2 sequences are GTSNPN and SVGIG (reference sequence).

This clone was found a few times. In DNA form, the CDR3 reads TGCAGCGCTTCGACAGGGTTGTTAGGAAATCAGCCCCAGCATTTT. Translating gives CSASTGLLGNQPQHF. The rearrangement uses TRBV29-1 and TRBJ1-5; 7 nucleotides agree with TRBD1. The germline V gene encodes CDR1 SQVTM and CDR2 ANQGSEA. The V and J ends lost 7 bases and 4 bases, in that order; junction bases with no gene match: 13. This CDR3 has 15 residues.

V gene TRBV7-9 combines with J gene TRBJ1-2, with D perhaps TRBD1 (6 bases). Germline CDR1 SEHNR, CDR2 FQNEAQ (reference sequence). The CDR3 totals 13 residues. The V and J ends lost 6 bases and 5 bases respectively, with 13 bases between them. The CDR3 region has the DNA TGTGCCAGCAGGAGGGACACGGGGTATGGCTACACCTTC. Its translation: CASRRDTGYGYTF.

V gene TRBV19 combines with J gene TRBJ1-1, with a possible D match to TRBD1 (5 bases). Trimming shortened V by 6 bases and J by 5 bases, and 10 bases separated the two germline ends. CDR1 is LNHDA, CDR2 SQIVND, per germline (reference sequence). This CDR3 spans 12 amino acids. This chain's CDR3 is CASSTGHTEAFF. The CDR3 DNA follows: TGTGCCAGTAGCACGGGGCATACTGAAGCTTTCTTT.

The chain employs TRBV30 and TRBJ1-3, with D tentatively TRBD1 (6 bases). The length of the CDR3 is 12 residues. The germline gives CDR1 GTSNPN, CDR2 SVGIG (reference sequence). V lost 3 bases and J lost 4, with 7 bases in between. CDR3 sequence reads: CAWRDSGNTIYF. DNA for the CDR3: TGTGCCTGGAGGGACAGCGGAAACACCATATATTTT.

This clone was observed a few times. The chain employs TRBV10-3 and TRBJ1-3, with D unclear. Germline values: CDR1 ENHRY, CDR2 SYGVKD. The CDR3 extends over 12 amino acids. V gave up 3 bases and J gave up 4 bases, with 4 bases separating them. The CDR3 protein is CAISDQGNTIYF. CDR3 nucleotide sequence: TGTGCCATCAGTGACCAGGGAAACACCATATATTTT.

This clone was seen at least ten times. This chain links TRBV29-1 with TRBJ2-7, with D hard to call. Trimming shortened V by 6 bases and J by 6 bases, and 3 bases separated the two germline ends. Germline loops: CDR1 SQVTM, CDR2 ANQGSEA. The CDR3 length is 8 residues. Written as DNA, the CDR3 is TGCAGCGTCGTCGAGCAGTACTTC. Its protein is CSVVEQYF.

The chain employs TRBV6-5 and TRBJ2-5; perhaps D is TRBD1 or TRBD2 (5 bases each). This CDR3 region has 14 residues. Trimming cost V 5 bases and J 3 bases, with 13 bases left between them. Germline lookup yields CDR1 MNHEY and CDR2 SVGAGI. The CDR3 nucleotides read TGTGCCAGCAGTGAGTCGGGGCAAAAAGAGACCCAGTACTTC. Translating gives CASSESGQKETQYF.

V is TRBV7-3 and J is TRBJ1-1; D uncertain. The CDR3 length is 16 residues. V was clipped by 2 bases and J by 0 bases, with 13 bases between them. Germline CDR1 and CDR2: SGHTA and FQGTGA. The CDR3 DNA reads as TGTGCCAGCAGCTTACACCCCATAGGGATGAACACTGAAGCTTTCTTT. This encodes CASSLHPIGMNTEAFF.

V gene TRBV7-2 combines with J gene TRBJ2-3; D call uncertain. Germline loops: CDR1 SGHTA, CDR2 FQGNSA. Trimming cost V 1 base and J 1 base, with 9 bases left between them. This CDR3 is 15 amino acids long. Written as DNA, the CDR3 is TGTGCCAGCAGCTTAGATAAGGAAGGCACAGATACGCAGTATTTT. This gives the protein CASSLDKEGTDTQYF.

Notes on this clone: One junction end disagrees with the germline gene, perhaps due to a read error. CDR3 nucleotides: TGTGCCAGCAGCGGACGGACTAGTCCGTCCTCCAATGAGCAGTTCTTC. As protein: CASSGRTSPSSNEQFF. The chain carries TRBV7-8 and TRBJ2-1; 7 bases match TRBD2. CDR1 SGHVS and CDR2 FQNEAQ come from the germline V gene. There are 16 residues in the CDR3. The whole variable domain, filled in from reference TRBV7-8 and TRBJ2-1, reads GAGVSQSPRYKVAKRGQDVALRCDPISGHVSLFWYQQALGQGPEFLTYFQNEAQLDKSGLPSDRFFAERPEGSVSTLKIQRTQQEDSAVYLCASSGRTSPSSNEQFFGPGTRLTVL.

This clone was seen only a few times. This chain joins TRBV15 and TRBJ2-7; D remains ambiguous. Deletions cut 0 bases from V and 7 bases from J, with 7 bases between. This CDR3 has 12 residues. CDR1 and CDR2 from the germline V gene are LNHNV and YYDKDF (reference sequence). DNA of the CDR3: TGTGCCACCAGCAGAGATCGGGCGGAGCAGTACTTC. Translated, it gives CATSRDRAEQYF.

V and J are TRBV29-1 and TRBJ1-4, with D maybe TRBD1 (5 bases). This CDR3 is built from 16 residues. Germline CDR1 is SQVTM and CDR2 is ANQGSEA. The V gene lost 3 bases and the J gene lost 0 bases, with 14 bases spanning the gap. CDR3 sequence reads: CSVESQGTATNEKLFF. The CDR3 bases are TGCAGCGTTGAGTCGCAGGGTACTGCAACTAATGAAAAACTGTTTTTT.

The chain couples TRBV2 to TRBJ1-4, with D perhaps TRBD1 (6 bases). Germline lookup yields CDR1 SNHLY and CDR2 FYNNEI. The length of the CDR3 is 15 residues. V lost 2 bases, J lost 7 bases, and 14 bases lay in between. The CDR3 sequence: CASSERKGGGEKLFF. CDR3 DNA sequence: TGTGCCAGCAGTGAAAGGAAGGGGGGAGGTGAAAAACTGTTTTTT.

The rearrangement joins TRBV30 to TRBJ2-5; 7 bases map to TRBD1. The V segment lost 0 bases and the J segment 6 bases; nucleotides outside the gene matches: 7. This CDR3 has 14 amino acids. Germline V gene lookup returns CDR1 GTSNPN and CDR2 SVGIG (reference sequence). The CDR3, as DNA: TGTGCCTGGAGTGTAGAGGGGGCGCGAAAGACCCAGTACTTC. Translating it yields CAWSVEGARKTQYF.

There are a few counts of this clone. This rearrangement joins TRBV9 to TRBJ2-3; D might be TRBD1 (6 bases). Trimming pared 4 bases from V and 2 bases from J, leaving 14 bases between. The CDR3 covers 15 residues. Germline assignment: CDR1 SGDLS and CDR2 YYNGEE. In DNA form, the CDR3 reads TGTGCCAGCAGCCCCCGGGACACCTACACAGATACGCAGTATTTT. It encodes CASSPRDTYTDTQYF. Together with reference TRBV9 and TRBJ2-3, the CDR3 gives the full variable domain: DSGVTQTPKHLITATGQRVTLRCSPRSGDLSVYWYQQSLDQGLQFLIQYYNGEERAKGNILERFSAQQFPDLHSELNLSSLELGDSALYFCASSPRDTYTDTQYFGPGTRLTVL.

V is TRBV10-3 and J is TRBJ1-4; 8 bases align to TRBD1. This CDR3 is 12 amino acids long. Germline trimming cut 11 bases from V and 6 bases from J; bases unmatched to any gene: 5. Germline values: CDR1 ENHRY, CDR2 SYGVKD. CDR3: CAAKDRDEKLFF. CDR3 nucleotides: TGTGCCGCCAAGGACAGGGATGAAAAACTGTTTTTT.

This clone has just a few counts. The chain carries TRBV19 and TRBJ1-2; 7 bases are a match to TRBD1. V gave up 3 bases and J gave up 2 bases; unmatched junction bases: 9. The CDR3 length is 16 residues. Looked up from germline, CDR1 is LNHDA and CDR2 is SQIVND (reference sequence). Here the CDR3 reads CASSISTGARNYGYTF. The CDR3 nucleotides read TGTGCCAGTAGTATTTCCACAGGGGCGAGGAACTATGGCTACACCTTC. Full variable domain (remainder filled in from reference TRBV19 and TRBJ1-2): DGGITQSPKYLFRKEGQNVTLSCEQNLNHDAMYWYRQDPGQGLRLIYYSQIVNDFQKGDIAEGYSVSREKKESFPLTVTSAQKNPTAFYLCASSISTGARNYGYTFGSGTRLTVV.